This TCR beta chain was identified in a study of shared clonotypes between healthy human individuals. The overall study: CD8 memory received one plate per donor, CD8 naive two, CD4 memory three and CD4 naive three.

V shed 3 bases, J shed 2 bases, and the junction held 15 bases outside the gene matches. Per the germline V gene, CDR1 is SEHNR and CDR2 is FQNEAQ (reference sequence). The length of the CDR3 is 19 residues. Several immunoSEQ 96-well plates shared each subset's DNA, each plate a replicate. Only in-frame clones appear in the TCRdb table, and some are missing; sequencing was by immunoSEQ multiplex PCR. The sample has about 2,200,000 clones, about 92% seen once; the top ten hold roughly 1.8%. Study-wide findings and caveats: Among the subsets, naive ones generally showed larger estimated richness than memory ones. Compared with clonotypes that all four donors shared, non-shared clonotypes had lower generation probabilities.

This clone was seen only once. The antigen remains undetermined. Positively selected for CCR7, the CD45RO-negative cells used as naive CD8 cells excluded terminally differentiated effector memory CD45RA+ cells. This sequence originates from a man aged 18 to 29 in good health. Some clones in this sample may be carry-over from other donors' samples. The material sequenced was naive CD8+ T cells from PBMCs. The chain is built from TRBV7-9 and TRBJ2-2, with 7 nucleotides matching TRBD1. The CDR3 here is CASSFPPDRRLLNTGELFF. DNA for the CDR3: TGTGCCAGCAGCTTTCCCCCGGACAGGCGTCTCCTAAACACCGGGGAGCTGTTTTTT.